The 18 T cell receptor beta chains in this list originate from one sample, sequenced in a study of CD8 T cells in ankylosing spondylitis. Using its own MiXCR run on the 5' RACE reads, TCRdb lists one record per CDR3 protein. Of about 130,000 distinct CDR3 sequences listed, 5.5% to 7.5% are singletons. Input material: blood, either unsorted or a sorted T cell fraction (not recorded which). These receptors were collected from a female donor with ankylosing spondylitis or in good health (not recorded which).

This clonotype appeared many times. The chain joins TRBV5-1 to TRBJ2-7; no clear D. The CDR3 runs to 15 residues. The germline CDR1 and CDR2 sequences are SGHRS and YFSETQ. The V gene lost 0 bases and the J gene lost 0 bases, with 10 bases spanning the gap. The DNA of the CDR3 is TGCGCCAGCAGCTTGGTTCGGTCGAGCTCCTACGAGCAGTACTTC. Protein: CASSLVRSSSYEQYF. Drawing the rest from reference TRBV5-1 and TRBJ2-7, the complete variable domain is KAGVTQTPRYLIKTRGQQVTLSCSPISGHRSVSWYQQTPGQGLQFLFEYFSETQRNKGNFPGRFSGRQFSNSRSEMNVSTLELGDSALYLCASSLVRSSSYEQYFGPGTRLTVT.

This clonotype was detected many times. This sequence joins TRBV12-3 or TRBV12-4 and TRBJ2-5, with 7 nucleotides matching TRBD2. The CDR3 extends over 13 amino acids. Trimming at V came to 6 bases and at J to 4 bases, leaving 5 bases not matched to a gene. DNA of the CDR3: TGTGCCAGCAGCTGGACTAGGCGAGAGACCCAGTACTTC. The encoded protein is CASSWTRRETQYF.

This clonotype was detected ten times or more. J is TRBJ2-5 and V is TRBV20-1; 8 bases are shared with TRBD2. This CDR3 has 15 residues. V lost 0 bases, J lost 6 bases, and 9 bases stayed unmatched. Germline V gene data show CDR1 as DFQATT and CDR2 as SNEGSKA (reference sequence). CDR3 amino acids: CSARDGGLASKTQYF. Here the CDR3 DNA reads TGCAGTGCTAGAGATGGTGGACTAGCCTCAAAGACCCAGTACTTC.

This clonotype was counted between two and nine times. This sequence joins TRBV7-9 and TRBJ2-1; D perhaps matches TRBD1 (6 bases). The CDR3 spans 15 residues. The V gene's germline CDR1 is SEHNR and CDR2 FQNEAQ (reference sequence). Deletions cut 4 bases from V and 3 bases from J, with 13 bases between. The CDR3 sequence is CASSSPGHLYNEQFF. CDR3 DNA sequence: TGTGCCAGCAGCTCACCGGGACATCTCTACAATGAGCAGTTCTTC.

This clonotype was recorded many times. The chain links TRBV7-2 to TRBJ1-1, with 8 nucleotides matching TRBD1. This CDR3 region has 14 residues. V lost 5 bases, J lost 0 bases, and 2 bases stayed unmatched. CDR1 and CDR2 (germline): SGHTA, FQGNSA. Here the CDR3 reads CASSHRGVNTEAFF. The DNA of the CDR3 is TGTGCCAGCAGCCACAGGGGGGTGAACACTGAAGCTTTCTTT.

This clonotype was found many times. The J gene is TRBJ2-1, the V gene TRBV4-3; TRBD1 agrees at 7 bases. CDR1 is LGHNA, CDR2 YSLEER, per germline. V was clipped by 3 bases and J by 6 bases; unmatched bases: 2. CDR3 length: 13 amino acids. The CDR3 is CASSHGTVNEQFF. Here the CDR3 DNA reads TGCGCCAGCAGCCACGGGACAGTCAATGAGCAGTTCTTC.

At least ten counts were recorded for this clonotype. CDR3 DNA: TGCGCCAGCAGCTTGGGTCCACAGAACACTGAAGCTTTCTTT. Translated, it gives CASSLGPQNTEAFF. The chain links TRBV5-1 to TRBJ1-1; unclear D gene. Deletions cut 0 bases from V and 1 base from J, with 7 bases between. This CDR3 is 14 amino acids long. Germline V gene data show CDR1 as SGHRS and CDR2 as YFSETQ. The variable domain in full, with the rest retrieved from reference TRBV5-1 and TRBJ1-1, is KAGVTQTPRYLIKTRGQQVTLSCSPISGHRSVSWYQQTPGQGLQFLFEYFSETQRNKGNFPGRFSGRQFSNSRSEMNVSTLELGDSALYLCASSLGPQNTEAFFGQGTRLTVV.

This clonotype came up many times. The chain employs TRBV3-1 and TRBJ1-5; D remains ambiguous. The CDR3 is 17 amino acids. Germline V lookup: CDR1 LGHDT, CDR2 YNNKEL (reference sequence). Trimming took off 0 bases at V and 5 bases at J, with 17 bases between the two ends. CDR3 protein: CASSQDSTGFGDQPQHF. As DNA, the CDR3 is TGTGCCAGCAGCCAAGATTCGACGGGATTTGGCGATCAGCCCCAGCATTTT.

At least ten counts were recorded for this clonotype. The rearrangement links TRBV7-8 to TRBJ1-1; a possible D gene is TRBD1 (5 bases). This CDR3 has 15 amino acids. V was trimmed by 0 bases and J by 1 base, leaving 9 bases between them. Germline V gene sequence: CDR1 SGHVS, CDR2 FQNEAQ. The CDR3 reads CASSLAAGPNTEAFF. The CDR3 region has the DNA TGTGCCAGCAGCTTAGCGGCGGGGCCGAACACTGAAGCTTTCTTT.

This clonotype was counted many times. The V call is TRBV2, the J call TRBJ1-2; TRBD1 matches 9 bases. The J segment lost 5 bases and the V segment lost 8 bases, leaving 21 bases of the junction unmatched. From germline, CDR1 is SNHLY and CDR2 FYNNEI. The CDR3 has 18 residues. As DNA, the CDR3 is TGTGCCAGCCAGCCTCTGGCGCGGGACAGGGTGATCGGATATGGCTACACCTTC. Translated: CASQPLARDRVIGYGYTF.

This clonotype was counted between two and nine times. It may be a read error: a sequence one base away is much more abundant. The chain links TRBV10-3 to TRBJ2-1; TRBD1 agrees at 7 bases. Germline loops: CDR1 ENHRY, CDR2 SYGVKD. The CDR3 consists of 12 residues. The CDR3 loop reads CGIGTAGDEQFF. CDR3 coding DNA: TGTGGCATTGGGACAGCAGGGGATGAGCAGTTCTTC.

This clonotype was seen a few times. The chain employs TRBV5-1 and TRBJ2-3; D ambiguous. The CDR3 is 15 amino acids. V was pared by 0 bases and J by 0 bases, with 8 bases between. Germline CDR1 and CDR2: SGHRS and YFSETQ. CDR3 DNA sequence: TGCGCCAGCAGCTTGGCCCACCGGAGCACAGATACGCAGTATTTT. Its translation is CASSLAHRSTDTQYF.

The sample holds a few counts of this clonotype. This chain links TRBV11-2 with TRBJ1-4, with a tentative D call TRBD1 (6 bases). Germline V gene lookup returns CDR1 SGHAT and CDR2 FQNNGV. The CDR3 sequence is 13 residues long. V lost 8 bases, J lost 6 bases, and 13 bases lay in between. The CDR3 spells CASPPGAHEKLFF. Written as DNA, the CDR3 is TGTGCCAGCCCGCCAGGGGCACATGAAAAACTGTTTTTT.

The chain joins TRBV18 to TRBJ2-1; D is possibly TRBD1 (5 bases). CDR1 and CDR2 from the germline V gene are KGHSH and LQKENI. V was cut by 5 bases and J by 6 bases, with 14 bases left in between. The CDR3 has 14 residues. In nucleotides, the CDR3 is TGTGCCAGCTCAGACAGTCAACAGGTCAATGAGCAGTTCTTC. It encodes CASSDSQQVNEQFF. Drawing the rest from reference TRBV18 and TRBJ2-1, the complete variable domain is NAGVMQNPRHLVRRRGQEARLRCSPMKGHSHVYWYRQLPEEGLKFMVYLQKENIIDESGMPKERFSAEFPKEGPSILRIQQVVRGDSAAYFCASSDSQQVNEQFFGPGTRLTVL.

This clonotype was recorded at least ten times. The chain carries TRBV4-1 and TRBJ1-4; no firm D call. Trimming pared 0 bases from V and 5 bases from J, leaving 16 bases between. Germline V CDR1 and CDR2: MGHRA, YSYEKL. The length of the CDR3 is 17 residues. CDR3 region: CASSQDLAGAGNEKLFF. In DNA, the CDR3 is TGCGCCAGCAGCCAAGATCTAGCGGGCGCCGGGAATGAAAAACTGTTTTTT.

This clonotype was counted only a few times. Written as DNA, the CDR3 is TGTGCCAGTAGTATCCGGGACAGCGGGGCCTACGAGCAGTACTTC. This codes for CASSIRDSGAYEQYF. V and J are TRBV19 and TRBJ2-7, with D perhaps assigned TRBD1 or TRBD2 (7 bases each). CDR3 length equals 15 residues. Germline CDR1 reads LNHDA; CDR2 reads SQIVND (reference sequence). Between the trimmed V and J ends, which lost 3 bases and 2 bases, there was a span of 14 bases.

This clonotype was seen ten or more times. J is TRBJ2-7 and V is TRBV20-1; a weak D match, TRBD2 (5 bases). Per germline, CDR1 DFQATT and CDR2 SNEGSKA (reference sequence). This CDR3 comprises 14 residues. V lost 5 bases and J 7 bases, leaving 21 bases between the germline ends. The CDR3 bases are TGCAGTGCTTCAATCCGATACGGCCCGGGAGAGCAGTACTTC. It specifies CSASIRYGPGEQYF.

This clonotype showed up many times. The CDR3 DNA follows: TGTGCCAGCAGCTCGGACAGGGGAGCTATGAACACTGAAGCTTTCTTT. Protein: CASSSDRGAMNTEAFF. The rearrangement links TRBV5-6 to TRBJ1-1, with 9 bases matching TRBD1. Germline V CDR1 and CDR2: SGHDT, YYEEEE. The CDR3 length is 16 residues. Trimming took 3 bases from V and 0 from J; bases not matched to a gene: 6.